The 19 T cell receptor beta chains presented below share a single source sample, sequenced in a study of T cells expressing NK-cell markers. TCRdb re-analyzed the 5' RACE reads; it lists each CDR3 protein once, without DNA. The sample holds 500,000 or so distinct CDR3 sequences. Sequencing was carried out using blood T cells: a sorted CD56 or NKG2C T cell subset, CD4+ or CD8+ T cells, or bulk PBMC T cells (not recorded which). All receptors come from a man aged 18 to 30 in good health.

The V call is TRBV6-5, the J call TRBJ1-4. CDR1 and CDR2 from the germline V gene are MNHEY and SVGAGI. The CDR3 contains 13 residues. The CDR3 loop reads CASSQKGNEKLFF.

The chain uses TRBV12-3 or TRBV12-4 and TRBJ1-1; no DNA is available, so the TRBD1 call from TCRdb remains unchecked. This CDR3 region has 14 residues. This chain's CDR3 is CASRWRGRNTEAFF.

CDR3 sequence: CASSRQGLITEAFF. The chain has TRBV19 and TRBJ1-1; with no DNA, the TCRdb D assignment of TRBD1 cannot be verified. In germline, CDR1 is LNHDA, CDR2 SQIVND (reference sequence). This CDR3 is 14 amino acids long.

The chain couples TRBV9 to TRBJ2-5; the TCRdb call, TRBD1, lacks DNA for checking. CDR3 size: 16 residues. Germline values: CDR1 SGDLS, CDR2 YYNGEE. The CDR3 protein is CASSVGRRATQETQYF. The full variable domain, rest sourced from reference TRBV9 and TRBJ2-5, is DSGVTQTPKHLITATGQRVTLRCSPRSGDLSVYWYQQSLDQGLQFLIQYYNGEERAKGNILERFSAQQFPDLHSELNLSSLELGDSALYFCASSVGRRATQETQYFGPGTRLLVL.

The J gene is TRBJ2-7, the V gene TRBV7-2; the TRBD1 assignment by TCRdb is unverifiable without DNA. The germline V gene encodes CDR1 SGHTA and CDR2 FQGNSA. The CDR3 is 15 residues long. The CDR3 protein is CASSLVYSPGYEQYF.

V usage is TRBV12-3 or TRBV12-4 and J usage is TRBJ1-4; TCRdb names TRBD1, which stays unverified in the absence of DNA. The CDR3 is made up of 14 amino acids. The CDR3 here is CASSLGGTNEKLFF.

The gene calls are TRBV5-1 and TRBJ1-2. The CDR3 spans 15 residues. Germline CDR1 is SGHRS and CDR2 is YFSETQ. The CDR3 sequence: CASSLGWVGHYGYTF.

CDR3 sequence reads: CASSLVRAENEQFF. The chain joins TRBV7-8 to TRBJ2-1; TCRdb calls TRBD2, which cannot be checked without DNA. The germline gives CDR1 SGHVS, CDR2 FQNEAQ. This CDR3 is 14 amino acids long.

This chain uses TRBV2 with TRBJ1-3; lacking DNA, the TRBD1 call made by TCRdb goes unchecked. Germline CDR1 reads SNHLY; CDR2 reads FYNNEI. The CDR3 spans 18 residues. Here the CDR3 reads CASSDPGQGPITGNTIYF.

J is TRBJ2-7 and V is TRBV7-2; TCRdb indicates TRBD1, and absent DNA this call remains unverified. The CDR3 is 14 amino acids. Germline V gene lookup returns CDR1 SGHTA and CDR2 FQGNSA. The CDR3 is CASSLLRVTYEQYF.

The J gene is TRBJ1-5, the V gene TRBV12-3 or TRBV12-4; TCRdb indicates TRBD1, and absent DNA this call remains unverified. This CDR3 spans 15 amino acids. The CDR3: CASSSKGGANQPQHF.

The chain combines TRBV28 with TRBJ2-1; with no DNA, the TCRdb D assignment of TRBD1 cannot be verified. Per the germline V gene, CDR1 is MDHEN and CDR2 is SYDVKM. This CDR3 contains 16 residues. CDR3 sequence: CASSFQDRPPYNEQFF.

This chain joins TRBV25-1 and TRBJ2-3; TCRdb gives TRBD1 as the D gene, but with no DNA this cannot be confirmed. Germline V CDR1 and CDR2: MGHDK, SYGVNS. The CDR3 totals 15 residues. CDR3 protein: CASTLGTGSTDTQYF.

V usage is TRBV15 and J usage is TRBJ2-1; TCRdb picks TRBD2, but there is no DNA to check that call. Germline V gene data show CDR1 as LNHNV and CDR2 as YYDKDF (reference sequence). This CDR3 is built from 16 residues. The CDR3 sequence: CATSSTSERSYNEQFF.

This rearrangement joins TRBV30 to TRBJ2-7; the TCRdb call, TRBD1, lacks DNA for checking. Per germline, CDR1 GTSNPN and CDR2 SVGIG (reference sequence). CDR3 size: 15 residues. CDR3 protein: CAWSQTGYLRPEQYF.

The V call is TRBV12-3 or TRBV12-4, the J call TRBJ1-5; TCRdb's D call of TRBD1 is untestable without DNA. This CDR3 has 13 amino acids. The CDR3 loop reads CASTPPGNQPQHF.

The chain employs TRBV27 and TRBJ2-2; TCRdb indicates TRBD2, and absent DNA this call remains unverified. The CDR3 is made up of 17 amino acids. From germline, CDR1 is MNHEY and CDR2 SMNVEV (reference sequence). This chain's CDR3 is CASSTVGDGYHTGELFF.

CDR3 sequence: CASSQDVGNRDRNTGELFF. The chain joins TRBV4-2 to TRBJ2-2. There are 19 residues in the CDR3. Germline V gene sequence: CDR1 LGHNA, CDR2 YNFKEQ.

The J gene is TRBJ2-1, the V gene TRBV9; as DNA is missing, the TRBD1 call by TCRdb cannot be tested. From germline, CDR1 is SGDLS and CDR2 YYNGEE. The CDR3 loop spans 16 amino acids. CDR3 sequence: CASSPSGELRYNEQFF.